This is a list of T cell receptor beta chains from one sample in a study of T cells in Graves' hyperthyroidism and ophthalmopathy. TCRdb re-analysed the multiplex PCR reads in MiXCR, keeping a single row per CDR3 protein. The sample carries around 350,000 distinct CDR3 sequences, over 15% recorded once. Sequenced input: blood. The receptor set was obtained from a woman between 18 and 29 years old with Graves' hyperthyroidism. The CDR3 runs from the conserved cysteine through the conserved F or W. Each record gives: D gene, clone size, J gene, V gene, CDR3 protein, CDR3 DNA. D genes are given only for firm matches. Where a row states a size, it is once, few, many or the class of an expanded clone; other rows omit it.

D: NA; size: many; J: TRBJ1-1; V: TRBV5-5; CDR3: CASSLIGINTEAFF; DNA: TGTGCCAGCAGCTTGATCGGTATCAACACTGAAGCTTTCTTT
D: TRBD1; size: many; J: TRBJ2-5; V: TRBV24-1; CDR3: CATRGQQETQYF; DNA: TGTGCCACCAGGGGACAGCAAGAGACCCAGTACTTC
D: TRBD1; size: many; J: TRBJ1-2; V: TRBV12-5; CDR3: CASGFEGQGYTF; DNA: TGTGCTAGTGGTTTCGAGGGACAGGGCTACACCTTC
D: NA; size: many; J: TRBJ1-1; V: TRBV6-5; CDR3: CASSYSGQNFEAFF; DNA: TGTGCCAGCAGTTACAGTGGACAGAACTTCGAAGCTTTCTTT
D: NA; size: many; J: TRBJ1-2; V: TRBV12-3/TRBV12-4; CDR3: CASSPGTVGYGYTF; DNA: TGTGCCAGCAGTCCGGGGACGGTGGGCTATGGCTACACCTTC
D: NA; size: many; J: TRBJ1-1; V: TRBV5-4; CDR3: CASRTMNTEAFF; DNA: TGTGCCAGCAGGACCATGAACACTGAAGCTTTCTTT
D: NA; size: many; J: TRBJ2-7; V: TRBV6-1; CDR3: CASRAGFSYEQYF; DNA: TGTGCCAGCAGGGCCGGATTCTCCTACGAGCAGTACTTC
D: NA; size: many; J: TRBJ2-4; V: TRBV30; CDR3: CAWSVKGRNIQYF; DNA: TGTGCCTGGAGTGTAAAGGGACGAAACATTCAGTACTTC
D: TRBD1; size: many; J: TRBJ2-7; V: TRBV20-1; CDR3: CSVPQGGFTYEQYF; DNA: TGCAGCGTTCCACAGGGGGGCTTCACCTACGAGCAGTACTTC
D: NA; size: many; J: TRBJ2-7; V: TRBV11-3; CDR3: CASSRTVQYEQYF; DNA: TGTGCCAGCTCCAGGACAGTCCAATACGAGCAGTACTTC
D: TRBD1; size: many; J: TRBJ1-2; V: TRBV27; CDR3: CASSHTDRDTYGYTF; DNA: TGTGCCAGCAGTCACACGGACAGGGACACCTATGGCTACACCTTC
D: TRBD1; size: NA; J: TRBJ1-1; V: TRBV7-8; CDR3: CASSLEPGTGTEAFF; DNA: TGTGCCAGCAGCTTAGAACCCGGGACAGGCACTGAAGCTTTCTTT
D: NA; size: NA; J: TRBJ2-7; V: TRBV12-5; CDR3: CASGVEGSYEQYF; DNA: TGTGCTAGTGGGGTTGAGGGGTCCTACGAGCAGTACTTC
D: NA; size: many; J: TRBJ1-1; V: TRBV4-2; CDR3: CASSQARAGVYTEAFF; DNA: TGTGCCAGCAGCCAAGCCAGGGCAGGGGTCTACACTGAAGCTTTCTTT
D: NA; size: many; J: TRBJ1-1; V: TRBV11-1; CDR3: CASKPPQAESGNTEAFF; DNA: TGTGCCAGCAAGCCACCCCAGGCCGAGAGCGGCAACACTGAAGCTTTCTTT
D: NA; size: NA; J: TRBJ2-2; V: TRBV6-2/TRBV6-3; CDR3: CASSFLITNTGELFF; DNA: TGTGCCAGCAGTTTTCTGATTACGAACACCGGGGAGCTGTTTTTT
D: NA; size: many; J: TRBJ2-5; V: TRBV28; CDR3: CASSRQGAQETQYF; DNA: TGTGCCAGCAGTCGCCAGGGAGCTCAAGAGACCCAGTACTTC